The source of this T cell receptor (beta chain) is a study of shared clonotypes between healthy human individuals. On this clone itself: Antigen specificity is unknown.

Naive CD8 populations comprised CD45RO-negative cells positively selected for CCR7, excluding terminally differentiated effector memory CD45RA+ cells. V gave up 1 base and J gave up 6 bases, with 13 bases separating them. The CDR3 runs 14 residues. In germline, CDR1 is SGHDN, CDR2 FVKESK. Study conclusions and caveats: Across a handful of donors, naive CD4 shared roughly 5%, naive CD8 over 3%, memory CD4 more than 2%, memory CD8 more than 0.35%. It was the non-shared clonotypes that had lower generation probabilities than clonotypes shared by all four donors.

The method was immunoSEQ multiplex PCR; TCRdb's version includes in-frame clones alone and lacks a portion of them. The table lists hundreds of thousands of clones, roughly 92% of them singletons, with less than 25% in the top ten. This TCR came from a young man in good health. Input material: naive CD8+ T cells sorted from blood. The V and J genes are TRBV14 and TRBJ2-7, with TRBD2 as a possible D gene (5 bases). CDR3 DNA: TGTGCCAGCAGCCAAGGGAGGTCCTTTGGCGAGCAGTACTTC. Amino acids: CASSQGRSFGEQYF.